This T cell receptor beta chain was recovered during a study of blood T cell repertoires in COVID-19. Generated by immunoSEQ multiplex PCR, the TCRdb table keeps only in-frame clones and is missing some. The table lists 150,000 to 200,000 clones, around 89% of them singletons. There are 17 residues in the CDR3. V lost 6 bases, J lost 6 bases, and 15 bases stayed unmatched. CDR1 and CDR2 from the germline V gene are LNHDA and SQIVND (reference sequence). This chain joins TRBV19 and TRBJ2-2, with 8 nucleotides matching TRBD1. This sequence was found in a man aged 55 to 70 with acute or convalescent COVID-19. Sequencing was performed on peripheral blood. The CDR3 sequence: CASSSYWGQAKAGELFF. As DNA, the CDR3 is TGTGCCAGTAGCTCCTATTGGGGACAGGCAAAGGCCGGGGAGCTGTTTTTT.